This T cell receptor beta chain was identified during a study of cytomegalovirus exposure and HLA in healthy donors. Turning to this clone: As yet, its antigen is unknown.

V was clipped by 8 bases and J by 4 bases, with 20 bases between them. Per germline, CDR1 LNHDA and CDR2 SQIVND (reference sequence). The CDR3 runs 15 residues. The PCR ran on 60 Vbeta and 13 Jbeta primers. Profiled with immunoSEQ multiplex PCR; TCRdb holds only in-frame clones, not every one. The table lists almost 200,000 clones, 79% of them singletons, with approximately 0.39% in the top ten. Findings and limits, study-wide: In a later analysis, the majority of CMV-associated beta chains seemingly showed HLA restriction.

This clonotype was sampled from a male donor in good health and CMV-seropositive. The chain joins TRBV19 to TRBJ2-5, with D possibly being TRBD1 (6 bases). Sequences were obtained from PBMCs. CDR3 sequence reads: CASSDSGTTLETQYF. CDR3 DNA: TGTGCCAGTTCCGATAGTGGGACAACGCTAGAGACCCAGTACTTC.